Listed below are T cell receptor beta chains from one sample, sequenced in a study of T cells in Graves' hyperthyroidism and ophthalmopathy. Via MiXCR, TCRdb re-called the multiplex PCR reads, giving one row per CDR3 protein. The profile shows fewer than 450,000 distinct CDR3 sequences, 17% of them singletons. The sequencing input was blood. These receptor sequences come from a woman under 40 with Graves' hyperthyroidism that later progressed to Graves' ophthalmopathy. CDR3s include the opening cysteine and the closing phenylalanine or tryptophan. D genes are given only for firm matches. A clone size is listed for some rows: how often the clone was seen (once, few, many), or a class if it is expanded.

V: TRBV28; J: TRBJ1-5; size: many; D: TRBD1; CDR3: CASSRRTGSYQPQHF; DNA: TGTGCCAGCAGCCGAAGGACAGGGAGTTATCAGCCCCAGCATTTT
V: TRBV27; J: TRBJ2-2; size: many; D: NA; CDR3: CASSLNQLGGELFF; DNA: TGTGCCAGCAGTTTAAACCAGTTAGGCGGGGAGCTGTTTTTT
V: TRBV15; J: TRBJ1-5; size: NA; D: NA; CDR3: CATRSATGNQPQHF; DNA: TGTGCCACCAGATCCGCGACAGGCAATCAGCCCCAGCATTTT
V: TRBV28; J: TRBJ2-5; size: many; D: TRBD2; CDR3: CASSRTGLAGAQETQYF; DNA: TGTGCCAGCAGCCGGACCGGACTAGCGGGGGCACAAGAGACCCAGTACTTC
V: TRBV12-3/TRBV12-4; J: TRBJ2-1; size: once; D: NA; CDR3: CASSPPPANNEQFF; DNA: TGTGCCAGCAGTCCTCCCCCGGCGAACAATGAGCAGTTCTTC
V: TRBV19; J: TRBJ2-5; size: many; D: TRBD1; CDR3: CASSIGQGRQETQYF; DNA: TGTGCCAGTAGTATCGGACAGGGGCGCCAAGAGACCCAGTACTTC
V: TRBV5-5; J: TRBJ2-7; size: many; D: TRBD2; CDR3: CASSAGVPHEQYF; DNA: TGTGCCAGCAGCGCGGGAGTTCCCCACGAGCAGTACTTC
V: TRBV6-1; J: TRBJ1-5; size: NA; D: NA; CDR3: CASSQRLDQPQHF; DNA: TGTGCCAGCAGTCAACGACTTGATCAGCCCCAGCATTTT
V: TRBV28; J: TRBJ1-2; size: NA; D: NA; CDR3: CASSLKDSPPIYGYTF; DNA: TGTGCCAGCAGTTTAAAGGACAGTCCTCCAATATATGGCTACACCTTC
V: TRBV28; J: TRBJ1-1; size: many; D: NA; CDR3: CATVEGIYTEAFF; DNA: TGTGCCACCGTCGAAGGGATTTACACTGAAGCTTTCTTT
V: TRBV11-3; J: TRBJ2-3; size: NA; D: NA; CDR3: CASSSRGITDTQYF; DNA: TGTGCCAGCAGCTCCCGAGGGATCACAGATACGCAGTATTTT